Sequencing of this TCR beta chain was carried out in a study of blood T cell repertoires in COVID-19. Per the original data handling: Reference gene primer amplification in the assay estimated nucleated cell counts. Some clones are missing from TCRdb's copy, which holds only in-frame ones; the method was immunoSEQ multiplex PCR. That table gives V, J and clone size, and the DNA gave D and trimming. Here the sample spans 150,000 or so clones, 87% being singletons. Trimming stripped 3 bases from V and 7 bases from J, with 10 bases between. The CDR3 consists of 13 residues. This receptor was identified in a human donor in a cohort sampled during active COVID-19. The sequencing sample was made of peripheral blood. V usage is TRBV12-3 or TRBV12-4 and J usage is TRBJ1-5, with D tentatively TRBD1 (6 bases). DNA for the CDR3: TGTGCCAGCAGTTTTAGTGGGGGCCAGCCCCAGCATTTT. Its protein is CASSFSGGQPQHF.